This T cell receptor (beta chain) derives from a study of blood T cell repertoires in COVID-19. Study overall: Samples of COVID-19 (acute and convalescent) were obtained from the United States, Italy and Spain.

Deletions cut 6 bases from V and 7 bases from J, with 16 bases between. Germline V gives CDR1 SNHLY, CDR2 FYNNEI. The CDR3 sequence is 14 residues long. In the study's own analysis: Nucleated cell counts were estimated from reference gene primer amplification. Generated by immunoSEQ multiplex PCR, the TCRdb table keeps only in-frame clones and is missing some. Clone size and V and J calls were adopted from that table, with D and trimming inferred from the DNA. The data hold over 200,000 clones, with 89% observed a single time. Sequences were obtained from peripheral blood. V is TRBV2 and J is TRBJ2-4, with a tentative D call TRBD2 (6 bases). The sequence derives from a woman between 40 and 55 years old with acute or convalescent COVID-19. In DNA, the CDR3 is TGTGCCAGCAGAGTACTTCGGGGGAAGAACATTCAGTACTTC. Translating gives CASRVLRGKNIQYF.